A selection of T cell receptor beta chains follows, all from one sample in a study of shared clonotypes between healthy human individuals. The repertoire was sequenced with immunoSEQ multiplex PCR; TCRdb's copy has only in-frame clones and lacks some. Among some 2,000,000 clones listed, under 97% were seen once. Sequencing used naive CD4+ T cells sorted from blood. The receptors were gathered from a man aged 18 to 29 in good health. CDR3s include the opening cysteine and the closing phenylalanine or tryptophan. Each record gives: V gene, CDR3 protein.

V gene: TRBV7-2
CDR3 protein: CASSLQGLDSPLHF

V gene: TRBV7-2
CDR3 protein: CASSLGTGRRYEQYF

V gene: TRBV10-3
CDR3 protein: CAIRDQGTTEAFF

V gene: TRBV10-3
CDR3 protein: CAISESPRDTQYF

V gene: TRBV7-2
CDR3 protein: CASSLGGSYGYTF

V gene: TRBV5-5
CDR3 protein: CASSTQGLDTGELFF

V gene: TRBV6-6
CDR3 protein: CASSYFGQGDEKLFF

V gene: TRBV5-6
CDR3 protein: CASSANTGQSTDTQYF

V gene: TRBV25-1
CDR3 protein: CAREESGEIQETQYF

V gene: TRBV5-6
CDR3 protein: CASSLLGQETQYF

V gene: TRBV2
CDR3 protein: CASSEGTQPYEQYF